This T cell receptor (beta chain) was found in a study of a mutant IDH1 vaccine in newly diagnosed glioma. Study information: The therapy given earlier, which was standard therapy, consisted of radiotherapy, temozolomide, or both, and most of the patients received both.

In regard to this clone: Antigen specificity is unknown.

Time point meaning: week 23, last vaccination. It was 300 ug of mutant IDH1 20-mer peptide that made up each vaccine dose, given with topical imiquimod. This table comes from immunoSEQ multiplex PCR, and its TCRdb copy is limited to in-frame clones, with some not included. This sample has approximately 50,000 clones, with about 87% found just once. Germline V gives CDR1 LNHDA, CDR2 SQIVND (reference sequence). The CDR3 covers 12 residues. The V and J ends lost 6 bases and 6 bases respectively, with 9 bases between them. The sequences come from PBMCs, collected from a glioma patient whose treatment included an IDH1 peptide vaccine. The V call is TRBV19, the J call TRBJ2-1; D is uncertain. The origin of this receptor is a man aged 35-49 years with glioma. CDR3 nucleotide sequence: TGTGCCAGTAGCACATGGATCAATGAGCAGTTCTTC. This codes for CASSTWINEQFF.